These T cell receptor beta chains were read from a single sample in a study of cytomegalovirus exposure and HLA in healthy donors. Produced via immunoSEQ multiplex PCR; TCRdb's table is partial and in-frame only. The sample's table shows about 78,000 clones. The sequencing sample was made of PBMCs. These receptors all come from a female donor in good health and CMV-seropositive. Both conserved end residues are part of each CDR3. D genes are given only for firm matches. The listing skips clone size in some rows; elsewhere it reads once, few, many or a size class.

length,J,size,V,D,DNA,CDR3
16,TRBJ2-7,.,TRBV28,TRBD2,TGTGCCAGCAGTTTACCACTAGCGGGGGGCAGGTACGAGCAGTACTTC,CASSLPLAGGRYEQYF
18,TRBJ2-3,.,TRBV7-8,.,TGTGCTTATAGCTTCAGCGAGACAGAGCCTGAGGACACAGATACGCAGTATTTT,CAYSFSETEPEDTDTQYF
14,TRBJ2-1,.,TRBV5-1,.,TGCGCCAGCAGCTTGGGAGACTCCTACAATGAGCAGTTCTTC,CASSLGDSYNEQFF
12,TRBJ1-2,.,TRBV18,.,TGTGCCAGCTCACTACAGGGAAATGGCTACACCTTC,CASSLQGNGYTF
15,TRBJ2-1,.,TRBV7-8,.,TGTGCCAGCAGCTCGGCCAGGAGGCCCTACAATGAGCAGTTCTTC,CASSSARRPYNEQFF
18,TRBJ2-7,.,TRBV7-3,TRBD2,TGTGCCAGCAGCCCTAACGCCCCGGGAGGAGGTCGAAAAGTAGAGCAGTACTTC,CASSPNAPGGGRKVEQYF
13,TRBJ1-4,.,TRBV19,.,TGTGCCAGTCTAAAGTGGGAGGAGGAAAAACTGTTTTTT,CASLKWEEEKLFF
16,TRBJ2-2,.,TRBV4-3,TRBD2,TGCGCCAGCAGCCCCGTCCGGGACTACAACACCGGGGAGCTGTTTTTT,CASSPVRDYNTGELFF
13,TRBJ2-7,.,TRBV9,.,TGTGCCAGCAGCGTAGGGGACTCCCTAGTCAAGTACTTC,CASSVGDSLVKYF
13,TRBJ2-3,.,TRBV5-6,.,TGTGCCAGCAGCCTACCTAGCACAGATACGCAGTATTTT,CASSLPSTDTQYF
17,TRBJ1-2,.,TRBV6-7,.,TGTGCCAGCAGTTACTCGTGGGCCCAATTAGCTAACTATGGCTACACCTTC,CASSYSWAQLANYGYTF
15,TRBJ2-7,.,TRBV7-8,TRBD1,TGTGCCAGCAGCACCCGACAGGGGGGGCCCTACGAGCAGTACTTC,CASSTRQGGPYEQYF
17,TRBJ2-3,.,TRBV7-9,TRBD2,TGTGCCAGCAGCACCCGGAGGTTAGCGGGAAACTCAGATACGCAGTATTTT,CASSTRRLAGNSDTQYF
15,TRBJ1-2,.,TRBV27,.,TGTGCCAGCAGTTTATCGAAAACGAGTTTCTATGGCTACACCTTC,CASSLSKTSFYGYTF
15,TRBJ2-7,.,TRBV9,TRBD2,TGTGCCAGCAGCATCGGGACTAGCGGTTCCTACGAGCAGTACTTC,CASSIGTSGSYEQYF
17,TRBJ2-7,.,TRBV21-1,.,TGTGCCAGCAGCAAAGCCCAGAGGGACAGGGGTCGCTACGAGCAGTACTTC,CASSKAQRDRGRYEQYF
13,TRBJ2-7,.,TRBV9,.,TGTGCCAGCAGCGTAGTTCCGGGTTACGAGCAGTACTTC,CASSVVPGYEQYF
12,TRBJ1-6,.,TRBV6-6,.,TGTGCCAGCAGTCAGGTTAATTCGGCCCTCCACTTT,CASSQVNSALHF
13,TRBJ1-2,.,TRBV6-5,.,TGTGCCAGCAGTTACACCGGACATATGGGCTACACCTTC,CASSYTGHMGYTF
15,TRBJ1-2,.,TRBV19,.,TGTGCCAGTAGTATGGTTCTACAGGGCACTGGTGGCTACACCTTC,CASSMVLQGTGGYTF
16,TRBJ1-6,.,TRBV4-3,.,TGCGCCAGCAGCCAAGAAGGGACTCTCGATAATTCACCCCTCCACTTT,CASSQEGTLDNSPLHF
13,TRBJ1-2,.,TRBV5-4,TRBD1,TGTGCCAGCAGCTCGATGACAGGGTATGGCTACACCTTC,CASSSMTGYGYTF
15,TRBJ2-7,.,TRBV7-2,TRBD1,TGTGCCAGCAGCTTACAGGGGGCAATTATGGACGAGCAGTACTTC,CASSLQGAIMDEQYF
13,TRBJ1-1,.,TRBV27,.,TGTGCCAGCAGTTTTCAGGTGAACACTGAAGCTTTCTTT,CASSFQVNTEAFF
14,TRBJ1-1,.,TRBV5-5,.,TGTGCCAGCAACACTAGGACAGAAATCCCTGAAGCTTTCTTT,CASNTRTEIPEAFF
12,TRBJ1-2,.,TRBV6-1,.,TGTGCCAGCAGTGGGAACCAGCAGGCCGGCACCTTC,CASSGNQQAGTF
14,TRBJ1-2,medium-sized,TRBV5-4,.,TGTGCCAGCAGCTTTGGACAGCCGCTCGATGGCTACACCTTC,CASSFGQPLDGYTF
16,TRBJ2-3,.,TRBV5-1,.,TGCGCCAGCAGCCAGGAGGGACAGCTTAGCACAGATACGCAGTATTTT,CASSQEGQLSTDTQYF
16,TRBJ1-3,.,TRBV28,TRBD1,TGTGCCAGCAGTCCCCGGGACAGGGTCTCTGGAAACACCATATATTTT,CASSPRDRVSGNTIYF
14,TRBJ1-3,.,TRBV9,.,TGTGCCAGCGCCCCGGGGGACTCTGGAAACACCATATATTTT,CASAPGDSGNTIYF
15,TRBJ2-5,.,TRBV7-3,.,TGTGCCAGCAGCCCCCAACAGGGCCCCCAAGAGACCCAGTACTTC,CASSPQQGPQETQYF
13,TRBJ1-2,.,TRBV28,.,TGTGCCAGCAGTCTAGCGGACCGCAAGGGCTACACCTTC,CASSLADRKGYTF
13,TRBJ2-2,.,TRBV19,.,TGTGCCAGTAGGTCAGAAAACACCGGGGAGCTGTTTTTT,CASRSENTGELFF
15,TRBJ1-6,.,TRBV19,.,TGTGCCAGTAGTATGGAGAGGGATAGGCAATCACCCCTCCACTTT,CASSMERDRQSPLHF
16,TRBJ2-7,.,TRBV28,TRBD2,TGTGCCAGCAGTTTATTAGGGGCTAGCGGGAGAAACGAGCAGTACTTC,CASSLLGASGRNEQYF
11,TRBJ2-7,.,TRBV2,.,TGTGCCAGCAGTGCTATCTACGAGCAGTACTTC,CASSAIYEQYF
15,TRBJ2-3,.,TRBV9,TRBD2,TGTGCCAGCAGCGCTAGCGGGGGTAGCACAGATACGCAGTATTTT,CASSASGGSTDTQYF
14,TRBJ1-1,.,TRBV19,.,TGTGCCAGTAGTTCGGGGGGCGGTAGCACTGAAGCTTTCTTT,CASSSGGGSTEAFF
16,TRBJ1-2,.,TRBV7-2,.,TGTGCCAGCAGCTTAACAGGCGACAGCCCAACCTGGGGCTACACCTTC,CASSLTGDSPTWGYTF
12,TRBJ2-7,.,TRBV6-6,.,TGTGCCAGCAGTAATAGGGAGGTCGAGCAGTACTTC,CASSNREVEQYF
15,TRBJ2-7,.,TRBV5-1,TRBD2,TGCGCCAGCAGCGACCCACTAGCGGGAGATCTGGAGCAGTACTTC,CASSDPLAGDLEQYF
16,TRBJ1-4,.,TRBV4-3,TRBD1,TGCGCCAGCAGCCAAACCGGGACAGCGTCTGGGGAAAAACTGTTTTTT,CASSQTGTASGEKLFF
17,TRBJ2-5,.,TRBV7-9,TRBD2,TGTGCCAGCAGTTCCCTCCTGACTAGCGGGACCCAAGAGACCCAGTACTTC,CASSSLLTSGTQETQYF
13,TRBJ1-1,.,TRBV7-9,TRBD1,TGTGCCAGCAGCTTAACAGGGGACACTGAAGCTTTCTTT,CASSLTGDTEAFF
11,TRBJ1-4,.,TRBV20-1,.,TGCAGTGCCCGCGAGGTTGAAAAACTGTTTTTT,CSAREVEKLFF
13,TRBJ2-2,.,TRBV14,.,TGTGCCAGCAGGGTAGGGGGCACCGGGGAGCTGTTTTTT,CASRVGGTGELFF
17,TRBJ2-6,.,TRBV19,.,TGTGCCAGTAGTACCAGATCAGGGATCTCCGGGGCCAACGTCCTGACTTTC,CASSTRSGISGANVLTF
15,TRBJ2-7,.,TRBV5-1,TRBD1,TGCGCCAGCAGCTTTACCTTGGGACAGGGAGGCGAGCAGTACTTC,CASSFTLGQGGEQYF
16,TRBJ2-2,.,TRBV5-1,TRBD2,TGCGCCAGCTCGTCTCCTAGCGGGAGTCTGACCGGGGAGCTGTTTTTT,CASSSPSGSLTGELFF
15,TRBJ2-3,.,TRBV15,TRBD1,TGTGCCACCAGCAGACCACAGGGGCGGACAGATACGCAGTATTTT,CATSRPQGRTDTQYF
14,TRBJ1-1,.,TRBV5-1,TRBD1,TGCGCCAGCAGAAACGGACAGGTTTCCACTGAAGCTTTCTTT,CASRNGQVSTEAFF
16,TRBJ2-3,.,TRBV7-8,.,TGTGCCAGCAGCACGCGTCTAGGACTCCTCACAGATACGCAGTATTTT,CASSTRLGLLTDTQYF
14,TRBJ2-3,.,TRBV7-9,TRBD2,TGTGCCAGTCAACTAGCGGGAGGTGACGATACGCAGTATTTT,CASQLAGGDDTQYF
14,TRBJ2-3,.,TRBV7-9,.,TGTGCCAGCACCATAAGCGGTGGCACAGATACGCAGTATTTT,CASTISGGTDTQYF
16,TRBJ1-2,.,TRBV4-3,.,TGCGCCAGCAGCCAATATGAGGGCTCGGATGTCTATGGCTACACCTTC,CASSQYEGSDVYGYTF
13,TRBJ1-1,.,TRBV27,.,TGTGCCAGCAGTTTGGGACAGAACACTGAAGCTTTCTTT,CASSLGQNTEAFF
12,TRBJ2-1,.,TRBV5-1,.,TGCGCCAGCAGCCTACAGGGCTATGAGCAGTTCTTC,CASSLQGYEQFF
12,TRBJ1-1,.,TRBV7-9,.,TGTGCCAGCAGCCTCCCCGGGACAGAAGCTTTCTTT,CASSLPGTEAFF
14,TRBJ1-2,.,TRBV12-1,.,TGTGCCAGCAGCTTTGCCTGTGGGGGCTTCGGCTACACCTTC,CASSFACGGFGYTF
18,TRBJ2-7,.,TRBV5-1,TRBD2,TGCGCCAGCACTTCCGAGGGGACTAGCGGGACTTGGGGGTACGAGCAGTACTTC,CASTSEGTSGTWGYEQYF